Listed here is a single T cell receptor (beta chain). How the authors handled the data: Estimation of nucleated cell counts was performed using reference gene primer amplification. Clones were sequenced by immunoSEQ multiplex PCR, and TCRdb holds only the in-frame ones, with some missing. The D gene and trimming were derived from the DNA, and the V and J assignments and clone size from that table. The repertoire holds 65,000 to 95,000 clones, with around 76% as singletons. The record originates from a study of blood T cell repertoires in COVID-19. Turning to the study itself: COVID-19 samples collected from the United States, Italy and Spain covered acute and convalescent phases. Sample material is recorded as cDNA or gDNA derived from T cells, B-cell-depleted T cells, or PBMCs.

With V trimmed by 7 bases and J by 2 bases, 13 bases remained unmatched. The CDR3 has 17 amino acids. Germline V gives CDR1 SGHAT, CDR2 FQNNGV. The source of this sequence is a human donor in a cohort sampled during active COVID-19. The V gene is TRBV11-2, the J gene TRBJ2-2, with TRBD1 matching 7 bases. The specimen was peripheral blood. The CDR3 bases are TGTGCCAGCAACTCAATCCCGACAGGGCTCAACACCGGGGAGCTGTTTTTT. The encoded protein is CASNSIPTGLNTGELFF.